The clone carrying this T cell receptor beta chain was counted many times. TCRdb re-analysed the RT-PCR reads in MiXCR, keeping a single row per CDR3 protein. The sample consists of 410,000 or so distinct CDR3 sequences, roughly 17% of them appearing once. The data were obtained in a study of patients and donors after allogeneic stem cell transplantation. Germline CDR1 and CDR2: DFQATT and SNEGSKA (reference sequence). Trimming left V 3 bases short and J 7 bases short, with 10 bases between. This CDR3 has 12 residues. The sequenced material came from blood, either unsorted or a sorted T cell fraction (not recorded which). V and J are TRBV20-1 and TRBJ1-5; tentatively, D is TRBD1 (6 bases). The clonotype was recovered from a human donor who was either an allogeneic HSCT recipient or a stem cell or donor lymphocyte infusion donor (not recorded which). It is not recorded whose cells these are; they may come from a transplant donor. The CDR3 here is CSARIQGQPQHF. As DNA, the CDR3 is TGCAGTGCTAGGATACAGGGCCAGCCCCAGCATTTT.